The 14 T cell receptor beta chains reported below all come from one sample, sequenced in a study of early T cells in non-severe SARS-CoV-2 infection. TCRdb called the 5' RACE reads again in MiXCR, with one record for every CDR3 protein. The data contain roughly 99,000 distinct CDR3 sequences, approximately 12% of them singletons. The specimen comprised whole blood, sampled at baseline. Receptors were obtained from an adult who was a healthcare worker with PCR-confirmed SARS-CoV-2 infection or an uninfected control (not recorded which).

DNA for the CDR3: TGTGCCAGTAGTACGGTCGGCAATCAGCCCCAGCATTTT. It yields the protein CASSTVGNQPQHF. The genes are TRBV19 and TRBJ1-5; D gene unclear. Per germline, CDR1 LNHDA and CDR2 SQIVND (reference sequence). The CDR3 runs 13 residues. Trimming removed 4 bases at V and 2 bases at J, with 6 bases between.

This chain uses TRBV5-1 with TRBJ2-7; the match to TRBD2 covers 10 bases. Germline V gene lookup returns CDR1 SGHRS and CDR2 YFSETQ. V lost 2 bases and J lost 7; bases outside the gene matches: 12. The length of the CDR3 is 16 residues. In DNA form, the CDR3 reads TGCGCCAGCAGCTTCGTCGCTCCGGGACTAGCGCGTGAGCAGTACTTC. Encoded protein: CASSFVAPGLAREQYF.

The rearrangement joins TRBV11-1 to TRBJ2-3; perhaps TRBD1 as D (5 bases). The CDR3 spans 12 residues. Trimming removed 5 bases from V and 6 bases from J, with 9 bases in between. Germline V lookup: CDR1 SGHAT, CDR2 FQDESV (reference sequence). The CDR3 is CASSPRVDTQYF. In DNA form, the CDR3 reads TGTGCCAGCAGCCCCAGGGTGGATACGCAGTATTTT.

Here the CDR3 reads CASSSVDSPLITDTQYF. For the CDR3, the DNA is TGTGCCAGCAGCTCGGTGGACTCCCCGTTAATCACAGATACGCAGTATTTT. The rearrangement uses TRBV11-3 and TRBJ2-3; TRBD2 might be the D (5 bases). The CDR3 runs 17 residues. The ends were cut back, 4 bases at V and 2 bases at J, with 19 bases in the middle. The V gene's germline CDR1 is SGHNT and CDR2 YENEEA.

CDR3 region: CSVANGYNEQFF. CDR3 nucleotides: TGCAGCGTAGCAAACGGCTACAATGAGCAGTTCTTC. The J gene is TRBJ2-1, the V gene TRBV29-1; D remains ambiguous. Germline values: CDR1 SQVTM, CDR2 ANQGSEA. This CDR3 region has 12 residues. The V and J ends lost 6 bases and 3 bases respectively, with 9 bases between them.

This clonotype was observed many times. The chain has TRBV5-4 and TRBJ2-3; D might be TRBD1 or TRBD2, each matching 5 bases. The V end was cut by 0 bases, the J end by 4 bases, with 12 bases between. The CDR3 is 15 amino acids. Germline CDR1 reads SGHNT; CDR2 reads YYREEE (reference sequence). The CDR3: CASSLDGTGADTQYF. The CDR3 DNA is TGTGCCAGCAGCTTGGATGGGACCGGGGCAGATACGCAGTATTTT.

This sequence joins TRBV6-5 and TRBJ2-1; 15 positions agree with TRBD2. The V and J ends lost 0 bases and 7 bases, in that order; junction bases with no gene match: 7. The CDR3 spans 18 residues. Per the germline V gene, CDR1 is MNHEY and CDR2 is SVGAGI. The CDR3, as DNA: TGTGCCAGCAGTTACTCGGGACTAGCGGGAGGCCTCCGAAATGAGCAGTTCTTC. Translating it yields CASSYSGLAGGLRNEQFF.

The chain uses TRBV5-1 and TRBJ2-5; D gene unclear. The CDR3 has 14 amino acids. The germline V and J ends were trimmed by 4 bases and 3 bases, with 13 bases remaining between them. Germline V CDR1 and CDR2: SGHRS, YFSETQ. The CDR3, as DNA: TGCGCCAGCAGCCCGCAGGACCGCAAAGAGACCCAGTACTTC. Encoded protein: CASSPQDRKETQYF.

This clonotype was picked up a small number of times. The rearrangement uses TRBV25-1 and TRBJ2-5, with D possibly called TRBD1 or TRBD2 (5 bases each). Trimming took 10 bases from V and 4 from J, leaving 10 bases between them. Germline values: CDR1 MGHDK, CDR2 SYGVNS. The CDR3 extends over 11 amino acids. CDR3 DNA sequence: TGTGCCACGGGACGGAGAGAGACCCAGTACTTC. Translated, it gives CATGRRETQYF.

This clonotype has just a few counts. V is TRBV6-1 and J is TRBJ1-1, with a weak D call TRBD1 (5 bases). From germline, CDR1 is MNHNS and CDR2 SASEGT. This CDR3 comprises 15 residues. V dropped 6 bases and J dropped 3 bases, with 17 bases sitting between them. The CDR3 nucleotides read TGTGCCAGCAGACCTATGGACACCTTGGACACTGAAGCTTTCTTT. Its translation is CASRPMDTLDTEAFF.

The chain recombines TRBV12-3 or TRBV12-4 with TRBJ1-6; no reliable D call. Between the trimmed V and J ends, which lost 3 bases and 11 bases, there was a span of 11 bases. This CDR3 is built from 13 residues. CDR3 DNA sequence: TGTGCCAGCAGTTTGTCCCCACCGGCACCCCTCCACTTT. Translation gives CASSLSPPAPLHF.

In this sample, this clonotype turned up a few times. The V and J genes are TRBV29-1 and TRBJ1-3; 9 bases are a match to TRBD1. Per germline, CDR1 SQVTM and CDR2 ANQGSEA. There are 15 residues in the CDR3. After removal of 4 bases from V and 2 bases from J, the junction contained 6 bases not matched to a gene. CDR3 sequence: CSVAQTGGTGNTIYF. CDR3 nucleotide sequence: TGCAGCGTTGCCCAGACAGGGGGGACTGGAAACACCATATATTTT.

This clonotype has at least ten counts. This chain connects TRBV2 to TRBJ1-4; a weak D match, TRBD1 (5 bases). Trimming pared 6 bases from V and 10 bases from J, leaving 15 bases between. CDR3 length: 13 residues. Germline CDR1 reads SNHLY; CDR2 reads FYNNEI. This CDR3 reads CASSAQTVAKLFF. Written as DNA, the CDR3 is TGTGCCAGCAGCGCTCAGACAGTGGCAAAACTGTTTTTT.

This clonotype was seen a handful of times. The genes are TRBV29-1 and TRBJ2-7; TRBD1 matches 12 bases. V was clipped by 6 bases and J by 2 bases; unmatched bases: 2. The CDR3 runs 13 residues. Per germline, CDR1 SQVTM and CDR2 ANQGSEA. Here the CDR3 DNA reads TGCAGCGTGGGGACAGGGGGCCCCTACGAGCAGTACTTC. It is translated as CSVGTGGPYEQYF.